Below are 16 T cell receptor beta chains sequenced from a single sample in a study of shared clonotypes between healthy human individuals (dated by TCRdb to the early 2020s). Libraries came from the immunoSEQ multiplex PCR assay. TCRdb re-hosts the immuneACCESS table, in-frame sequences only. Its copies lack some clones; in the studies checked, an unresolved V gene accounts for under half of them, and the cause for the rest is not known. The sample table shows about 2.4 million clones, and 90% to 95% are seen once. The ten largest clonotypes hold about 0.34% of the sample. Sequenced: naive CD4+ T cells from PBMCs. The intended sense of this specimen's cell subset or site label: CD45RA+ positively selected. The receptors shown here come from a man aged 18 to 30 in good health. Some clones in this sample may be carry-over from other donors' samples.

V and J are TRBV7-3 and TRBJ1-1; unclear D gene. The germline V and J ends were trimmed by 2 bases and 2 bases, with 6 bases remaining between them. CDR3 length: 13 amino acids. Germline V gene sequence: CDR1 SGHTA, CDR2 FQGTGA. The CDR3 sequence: CASSLVANTEAFF. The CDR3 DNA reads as TGTGCCAGCAGCTTAGTGGCTAACACTGAAGCTTTCTTT.

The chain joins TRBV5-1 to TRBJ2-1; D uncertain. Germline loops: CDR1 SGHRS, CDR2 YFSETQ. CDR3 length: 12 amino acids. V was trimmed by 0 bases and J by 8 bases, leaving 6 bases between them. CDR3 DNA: TGCGCCAGCAGCTTGGCCGCGGATGAGCAGTTCTTC. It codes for CASSLAADEQFF. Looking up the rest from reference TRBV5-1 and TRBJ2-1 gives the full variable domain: KAGVTQTPRYLIKTRGQQVTLSCSPISGHRSVSWYQQTPGQGLQFLFEYFSETQRNKGNFPGRFSGRQFSNSRSEMNVSTLELGDSALYLCASSLAADEQFFGPGTRLTVL.

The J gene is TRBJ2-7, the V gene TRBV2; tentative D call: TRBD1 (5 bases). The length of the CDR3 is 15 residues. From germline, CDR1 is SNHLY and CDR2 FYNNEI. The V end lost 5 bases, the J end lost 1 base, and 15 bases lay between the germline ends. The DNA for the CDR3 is TGTGCCAGCAGTAGCCGCCAGGGTGGATCCTACGAGCAGTACTTC. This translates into CASSSRQGGSYEQYF.

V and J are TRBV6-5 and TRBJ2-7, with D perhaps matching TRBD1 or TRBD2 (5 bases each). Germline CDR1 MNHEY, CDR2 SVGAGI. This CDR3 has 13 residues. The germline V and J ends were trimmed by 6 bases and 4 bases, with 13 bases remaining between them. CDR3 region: CASSRDARYEQYF. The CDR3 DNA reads TGTGCCAGCAGCCGGGACGCAAGATACGAGCAGTACTTC.

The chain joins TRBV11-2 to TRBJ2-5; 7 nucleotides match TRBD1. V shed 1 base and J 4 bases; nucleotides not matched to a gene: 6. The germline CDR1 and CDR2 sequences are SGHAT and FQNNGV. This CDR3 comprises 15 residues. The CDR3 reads CASSLVQGTGETQYF. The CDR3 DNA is TGTGCCAGCAGCTTAGTACAGGGGACGGGAGAGACCCAGTACTTC.

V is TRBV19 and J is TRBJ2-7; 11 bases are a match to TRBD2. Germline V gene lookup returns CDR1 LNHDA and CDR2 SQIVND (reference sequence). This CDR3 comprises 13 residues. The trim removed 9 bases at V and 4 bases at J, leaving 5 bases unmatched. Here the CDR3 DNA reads TGTGCCAGCGCCCTAGCGGGAGGATACGAGCAGTACTTC. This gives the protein CASALAGGYEQYF.

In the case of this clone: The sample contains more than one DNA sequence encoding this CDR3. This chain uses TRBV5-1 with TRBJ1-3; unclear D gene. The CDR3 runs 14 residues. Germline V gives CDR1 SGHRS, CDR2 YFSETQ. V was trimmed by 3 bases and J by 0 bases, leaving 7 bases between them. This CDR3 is CASSSSSSGNTIYF. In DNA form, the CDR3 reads TGCGCCAGCAGCTCCAGTTCCTCTGGAAACACCATATATTTT.

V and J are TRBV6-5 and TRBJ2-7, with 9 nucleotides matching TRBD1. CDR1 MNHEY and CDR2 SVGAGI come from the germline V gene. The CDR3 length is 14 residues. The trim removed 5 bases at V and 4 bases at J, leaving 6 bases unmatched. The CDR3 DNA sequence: TGTGCCAGCAGTACCCGACAGGGGGAGTACGAGCAGTACTTC. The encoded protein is CASSTRQGEYEQYF.

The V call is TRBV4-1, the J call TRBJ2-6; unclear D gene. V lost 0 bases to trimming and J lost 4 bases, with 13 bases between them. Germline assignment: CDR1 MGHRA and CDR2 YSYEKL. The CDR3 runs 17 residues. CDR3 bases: TGCGCCAGCAGCCAAGATCTACCGCGAAGAGGGGCCAACGTCCTGACTTTC. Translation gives CASSQDLPRRGANVLTF.

CDR3 bases: TGTGCCAGCAGTTGGGGAGCGGGAAAAAACATTCAGTACTTC. Translating it yields CASSWGAGKNIQYF. The chain is built from TRBV5-6 and TRBJ2-4, with 7 nucleotides matching TRBD2. This CDR3 contains 14 residues. Per germline, CDR1 SGHDT and CDR2 YYEEEE. The V gene end was trimmed by 5 bases and the J gene end by 4 bases; junction bases not matched to a gene: 6.

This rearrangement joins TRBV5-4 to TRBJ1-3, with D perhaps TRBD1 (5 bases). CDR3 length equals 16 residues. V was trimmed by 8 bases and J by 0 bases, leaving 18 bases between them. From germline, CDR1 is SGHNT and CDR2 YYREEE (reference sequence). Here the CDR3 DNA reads TGTGCCAGATCCTCCGGGGGAACTAGCTCTGGAAACACCATATATTTT. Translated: CARSSGGTSSGNTIYF.

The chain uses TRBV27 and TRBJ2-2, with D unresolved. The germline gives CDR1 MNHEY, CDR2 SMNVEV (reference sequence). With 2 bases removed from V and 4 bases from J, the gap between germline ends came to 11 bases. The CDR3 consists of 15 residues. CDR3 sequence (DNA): TGTGCCAGCAGTTTAGGGCCCTCGGGCACCGGGGAGCTGTTTTTT. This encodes CASSLGPSGTGELFF.

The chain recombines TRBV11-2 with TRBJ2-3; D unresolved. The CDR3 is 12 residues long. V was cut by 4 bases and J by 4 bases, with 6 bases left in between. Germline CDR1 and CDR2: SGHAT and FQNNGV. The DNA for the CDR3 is TGTGCCAGCAGCTCGTCGTCAGATACGCAGTATTTT. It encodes CASSSSSDTQYF.

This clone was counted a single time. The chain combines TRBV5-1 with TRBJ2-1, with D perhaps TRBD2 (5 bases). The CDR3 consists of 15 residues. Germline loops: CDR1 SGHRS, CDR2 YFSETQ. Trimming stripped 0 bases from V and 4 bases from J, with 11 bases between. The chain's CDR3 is CASSLGRTSYNEQFF. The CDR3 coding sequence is TGCGCCAGCAGCTTGGGACGGACTTCTTACAATGAGCAGTTCTTC.

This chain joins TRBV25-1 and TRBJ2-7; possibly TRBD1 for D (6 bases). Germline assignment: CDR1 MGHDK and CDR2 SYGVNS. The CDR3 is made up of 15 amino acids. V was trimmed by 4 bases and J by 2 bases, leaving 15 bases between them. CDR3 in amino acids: CASSGRTAQPYEQYF. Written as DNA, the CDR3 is TGTGCCAGCAGTGGAAGGACAGCTCAACCCTACGAGCAGTACTTC.

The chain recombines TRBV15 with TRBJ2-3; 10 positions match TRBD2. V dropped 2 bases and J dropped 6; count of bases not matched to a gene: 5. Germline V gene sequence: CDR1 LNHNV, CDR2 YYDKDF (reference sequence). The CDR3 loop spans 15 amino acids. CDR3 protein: CATSRFLAGEDTQYF. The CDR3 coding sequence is TGTGCCACCAGCAGATTTCTAGCGGGAGAGGATACGCAGTATTTT.